This is a list of T cell receptor beta chains from one sample in a study of blood T cell repertoires in COVID-19. The assay was immunoSEQ multiplex PCR, and TCRdb's table has in-frame clones only and misses some. Counted here are fewer than 75,000 clones, just under 80% occurring once; the ten biggest clones make up roughly 6%. Sample: peripheral blood. These receptor sequences come from a woman aged 60 to 75 with acute or convalescent COVID-19. The CDR3 runs from the conserved cysteine through the conserved F or W. The order of the fields is clone size, V gene, D gene, J gene, CDR3 DNA, CDR3 protein. A D gene is named only where the DNA matches it firmly. Rows may omit the clone size; those that give it use once, few, many or a size class.

>-|TRBV7-2|-|TRBJ2-7
TGTGCCAGCAGCCTTGGCGGAGTAGAGCAGTACTTC
CASSLGGVEQYF
>many|TRBV7-6|-|TRBJ1-1
TGTGCCAGCAGCTCCCGGGGAGGAGGCGGCACTGAAGCTTTCTTT
CASSSRGGGGTEAFF
>-|TRBV7-2|TRBD1|TRBJ1-4
TGTGCCAGCAGCCCCCGAAATGGACAGGGTCTGTTTTTT
CASSPRNGQGLFF
>once|TRBV7-9|-|TRBJ2-7
TGTGCCAGCAGCTTAAAGGAGTCTTCCTACGAGCAGTACTTC
CASSLKESSYEQYF
>-|TRBV7-9|TRBD2|TRBJ2-1
TGTGCCAGCAGCTTACACCTAGCGGGGGCCTACAATGAGCAGTTCTTC
CASSLHLAGAYNEQFF
>many|TRBV10-3|-|TRBJ1-2
TGTGCCATCAGTTCAGATTATGGCTACACCTTC
CAISSDYGYTF
>medium-sized|TRBV29-1|TRBD1|TRBJ2-2
TGCAGCGTTGGAACAGGGGGCGCCGGGGAGCTGTTTTTT
CSVGTGGAGELFF
>-|TRBV24-1|-|TRBJ2-1
TGTGCCACCAGTGATCCTCGGGGAGCCTACAATGAGCAGTTCTTC
CATSDPRGAYNEQFF
>few|TRBV19|-|TRBJ1-1
TGTGCCAGTAGTCAACTCGCTGGGGGGGTAACTGAAGCTTTCTTT
CASSQLAGGVTEAFF
>-|TRBV5-1|-|TRBJ2-2
TGCGCCAGCAATCAGGGTGCGAACACCGGGGAGCTGTTTTTT
CASNQGANTGELFF
>-|TRBV27|TRBD2|TRBJ2-1
TGTGCCAGCAGTTTATCAGGACTAGCGGGGGGGCTCAATGAGCAGTTCTTC
CASSLSGLAGGLNEQFF
>few|TRBV10-1|-|TRBJ2-5
TGCGCCAGCGGGTGGACTCAAGAGACCCAGTACTTC
CASGWTQETQYF
>-|TRBV15|-|TRBJ2-2
TGTGCCACCAGCAGAGATGGGGGCATCGGGGAGCTGTTTTTT
CATSRDGGIGELFF
>-|TRBV11-2|-|TRBJ2-3
TGTGCCAGCAGCCAGGACTATTACACAGATACGCAGTATTTT
CASSQDYYTDTQYF
>-|TRBV6-5|TRBD1|TRBJ1-3
TGTGCCACCGACAGGGGGCCGGCTGGAAACACCATATATTTT
CATDRGPAGNTIYF
>-|TRBV4-2|-|TRBJ1-3
TGTGCCAGCAGCCCACACGGGAGCTCTGGAAACACCATATATTTT
CASSPHGSSGNTIYF
>-|TRBV7-9|-|TRBJ2-3
TGTGCCAGCAGCTCCTCACAGGGCGATACGCAGTATTTT
CASSSSQGDTQYF
>-|TRBV9|-|TRBJ2-5
TGTGCCAGCAGCGTAGCCAGCTGGGGAAAACAGGGAACCCAAGAGACCCAGTACTTC
CASSVASWGKQGTQETQYF
>-|TRBV7-9|-|TRBJ1-6
TGTGCCAGCAGCCTCCTTAATTCACCCCTCCACTTT
CASSLLNSPLHF
>few|TRBV27|TRBD1|TRBJ1-2
TGTGCCAGCAGTCCTAAGCGTCAGGGGGACGTCTATGGCTACACCTTC
CASSPKRQGDVYGYTF
>-|TRBV7-9|-|TRBJ1-5
-
CASSFGPGRQPQHF
>once|TRBV5-4|-|TRBJ2-7
TGTGCCAGCAGCTTAAGTCTAGCCTACGAGCAGTACTTC
CASSLSLAYEQYF
>-|TRBV4-2|-|TRBJ2-1
TGTGCCAGCAGCCAAGAAGGGGGTTACAATGAGCAGTTCTTC
CASSQEGGYNEQFF
>-|TRBV10-2|TRBD2|TRBJ2-5
TGCGCCAGCAGTGGACTAGCGGGGGGCCCTCGGGGGACCCAGTACTTC
CASSGLAGGPRGTQYF
>once|TRBV4-3|-|TRBJ2-3
TGCGCCAGCAGCCGGGTCTGGGCGGGGGCGTTAACAGATACGCAGTATTTT
CASSRVWAGALTDTQYF
>-|TRBV10-1|-|TRBJ2-1
TGCGCCAGCAGTGAAAGGATTTCGGTCGGGGTTAGCAATGAGCAGTTCTTC
CASSERISVGVSNEQFF
>-|TRBV18|-|TRBJ2-6
TGTGCCAGCTCACCACGGAGGCTTGGGGAAATTCCTTTCTCTGGGGCCAACGTCCTGACTTTC
CASSPRRLGEIPFSGANVLTF
>once|TRBV6-5|-|TRBJ2-7
TGTGCCAGCACCGTCGGGGGAGACCGGGCGCAGTACTTC
CASTVGGDRAQYF
>-|TRBV19|TRBD1|TRBJ1-5
TGTGCCAGTAGTACAGGACAGGGGGGGCGTTTTAGCAATCAGCCCCAGCATTTT
CASSTGQGGRFSNQPQHF
>-|TRBV5-1|TRBD1|TRBJ2-7
TGCGCCAGCAGCCCCCTACAGGGGCAGAACTACGAGCAGTACTTC
CASSPLQGQNYEQYF
>-|TRBV5-1|TRBD1|TRBJ1-1
TGCGCCAGCAGCTTCCAGGGGGCAGTGAACACTGAAGCTTTCTTT
CASSFQGAVNTEAFF
>few|TRBV24-1|-|TRBJ2-2
TGTGCCACCCAGGATGGTATCGGGGAGCTGTTTTTT
CATQDGIGELFF
>-|TRBV5-1|TRBD1|TRBJ1-1
TGCGCCAGCAGCTTGGTCACAGGGGGTCGGAGCACTGAAGCTTTCTTT
CASSLVTGGRSTEAFF
>once|TRBV11-2|-|TRBJ1-3
TGTGCCAGCAGCCGGAGCCTCAGAGAAACTGGAAACACCATATATTTT
CASSRSLRETGNTIYF
>once|TRBV5-1|-|TRBJ2-7
TGCGCCAGCAGTACCAGCGGAAGGACCTACGAGCAGTACTTC
CASSTSGRTYEQYF
>many|TRBV7-7|-|TRBJ2-1
TGTGCTAGCAGCTTAGAGTCGTCGGGCTCCTACAATGAGCAGTTCTTC
CASSLESSGSYNEQFF
>once|TRBV11-2|-|TRBJ1-3
TGTGCCAGCAGCGTCGGCCAGGGTCGGATTTCTGGAAACACCATATATTTT
CASSVGQGRISGNTIYF
>-|TRBV2|-|TRBJ1-2
TGTGCCACTGCGACGGGAACCTTC
CATATGTF
>-|TRBV3-1/TRBV3-2|TRBD1|TRBJ1-3
TGTGCCAGCAGCCTGGGACAGTCAAACACCATATATTTT
CASSLGQSNTIYF
>-|TRBV7-3|-|TRBJ2-5
TGTGCCAGCAGCTCGGTGCGGGAAGAGACCCAGTACTTC
CASSSVREETQYF
>-|TRBV6-5|-|TRBJ1-1
TGTGCCAGCAACGTTGACAGTAACACTGAAGCTTTCTTT
CASNVDSNTEAFF
>once|TRBV7-2|-|TRBJ1-2
TGTGCCAGCAGCCCGACGGGGGGCCGGTCCGGCTACACCTTC
CASSPTGGRSGYTF
>-|TRBV19|-|TRBJ2-5
TGTGCCAGTAGTAACAGGGTTGAAGAGACCCAGTACTTC
CASSNRVEETQYF
>-|TRBV7-9|-|TRBJ1-1
TGTGCCAGCAGCTTACCAAGACAGACTGCGGCTGAAGCTTTCTTT
CASSLPRQTAAEAFF
>-|TRBV3-1/TRBV3-2|-|TRBJ1-3
TGTGCCAGCAGTGGCGACGGAGACTCTGGAAACACCATATATTTT
CASSGDGDSGNTIYF
>few|TRBV23-1|-|TRBJ2-2
TGCGCCAGCAGTCAATCGAAAACGGGGACCGGGGAGCTGTTTTTT
CASSQSKTGTGELFF
>-|TRBV11-2|-|TRBJ2-5
TGTGCCAGCAGCTCTCGGGGGGCCAGCCAAGAGACCCAGTACTTC
CASSSRGASQETQYF
>-|TRBV7-9|TRBD2|TRBJ2-6
TGTGCCAGCAGCCGCGGGGGGTCTACTGGGGCCAACGTCCTGACTTTC
CASSRGGSTGANVLTF
>-|TRBV4-2|TRBD1|TRBJ1-6
TGTGCCAGCAGACTTAGGACAGGGATTTATGATTCACCCCTCCACTTT
CASRLRTGIYDSPLHF
>-|TRBV29-1|-|TRBJ2-1
TGCAGCGTCGACCCCCCTCAAACGGGGAACTACAATGAGCAGTTCTTC
CSVDPPQTGNYNEQFF
>few|TRBV4-3|-|TRBJ1-2
TGCGCCAGCAGCCAAGATTTGAAGGGGCTAGGTGGCTACACCTTC
CASSQDLKGLGGYTF